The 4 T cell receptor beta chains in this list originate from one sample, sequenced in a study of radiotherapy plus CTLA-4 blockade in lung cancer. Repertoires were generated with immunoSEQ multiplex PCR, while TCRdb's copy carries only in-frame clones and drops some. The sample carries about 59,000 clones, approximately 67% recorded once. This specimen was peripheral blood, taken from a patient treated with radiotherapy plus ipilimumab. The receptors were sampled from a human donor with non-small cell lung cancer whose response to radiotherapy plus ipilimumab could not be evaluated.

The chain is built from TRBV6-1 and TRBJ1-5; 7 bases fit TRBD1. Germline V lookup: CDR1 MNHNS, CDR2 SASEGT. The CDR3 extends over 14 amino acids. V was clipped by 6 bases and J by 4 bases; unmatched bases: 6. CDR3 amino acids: CASRETGLNQPQHF. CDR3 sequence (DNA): TGTGCCAGCAGAGAGACAGGGCTAAATCAGCCCCAGCATTTT.

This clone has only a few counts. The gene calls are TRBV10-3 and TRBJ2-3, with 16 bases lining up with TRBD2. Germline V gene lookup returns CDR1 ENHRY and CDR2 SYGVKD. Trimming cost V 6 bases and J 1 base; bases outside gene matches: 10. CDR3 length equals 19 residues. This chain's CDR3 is CAISEIAGTSGGGTDTQYF. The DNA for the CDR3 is TGTGCCATCAGCGAGATAGCCGGGACTAGCGGGGGGGGCACAGATACGCAGTATTTT.

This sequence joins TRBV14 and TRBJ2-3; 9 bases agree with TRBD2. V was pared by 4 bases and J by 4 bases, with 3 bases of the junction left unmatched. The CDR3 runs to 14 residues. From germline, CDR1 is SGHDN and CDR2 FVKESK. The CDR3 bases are TGTGCCAGCAGCCCGGGACTAGCTGCAGATACGCAGTATTTT. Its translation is CASSPGLAADTQYF.

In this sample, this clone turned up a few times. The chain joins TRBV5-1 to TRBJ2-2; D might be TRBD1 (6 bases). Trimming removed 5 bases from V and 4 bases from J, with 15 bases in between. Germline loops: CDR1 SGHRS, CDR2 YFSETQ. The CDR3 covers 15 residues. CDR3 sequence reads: CASRLQDRSTGELFF. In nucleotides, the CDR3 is TGCGCCAGCAGATTGCAGGACAGAAGCACCGGGGAGCTGTTTTTT.